One T cell receptor beta chain is described in this entry. Its antigen is currently unknown. One entry per CDR3 protein results from TCRdb running MiXCR on the reads. The sample lists 250,000 to 400,000 distinct CDR3 sequences; around 25% were seen once. This sample is part of a study of T cell repertoires in cytomegalovirus infection. Study observations and caveats: HLA-C-restricted CMV-specific TCR beta clonotypes prevailed in the ex vivo response.

The CDR3 extends over 16 amino acids. The V end was cut by 3 bases, the J end by 0 bases, with 14 bases between. The TCR was taken from a human donor in good health (CMV status not recorded). Some clones in this sample may be carry-over from other donors' samples. Material: cultured PBMCs, obtained from culture after CMV antigen stimulation. V usage is TRBV23-1 and J usage is TRBJ1-1; TRBD1 is a possible D gene (5 bases). TRBV23-1 is given ORF status, its function remaining uncertain. CDR3 DNA sequence: TGCGCCAGCAGTCATTGGAGGGGAGTAGTGAACACTGAAGCTTTCTTT. Its protein product is CASSHWRGVVNTEAFF.